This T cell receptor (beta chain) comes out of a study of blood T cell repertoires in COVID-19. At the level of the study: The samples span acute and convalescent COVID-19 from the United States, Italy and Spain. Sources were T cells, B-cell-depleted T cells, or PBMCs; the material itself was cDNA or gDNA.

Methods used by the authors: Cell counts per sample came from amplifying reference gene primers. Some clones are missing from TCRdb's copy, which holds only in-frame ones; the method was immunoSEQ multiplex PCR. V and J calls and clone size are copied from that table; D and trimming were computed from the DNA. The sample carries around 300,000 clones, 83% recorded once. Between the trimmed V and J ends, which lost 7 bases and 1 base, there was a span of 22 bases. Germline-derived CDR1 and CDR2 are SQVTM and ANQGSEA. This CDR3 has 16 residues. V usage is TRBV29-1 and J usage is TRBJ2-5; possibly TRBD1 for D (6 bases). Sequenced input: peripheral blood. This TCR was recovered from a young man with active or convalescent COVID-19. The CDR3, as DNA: TGCAGCGCTACTCCTAGACAGGAGCGGTTCCAAGAGACCCAGTACTTC. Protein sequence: CSATPRQERFQETQYF.